This passage covers 5 T cell receptor beta chains from one sample sequenced in a study of CD8 T cells in ankylosing spondylitis. One entry per CDR3 protein, called by TCRdb with MiXCR from the 5' RACE reads. This sample has about 540,000 distinct CDR3 sequences; roughly 13% occur once, and the top ten carry nearly 7%. For these TCRs, the target antigens are not known. General study points: In ankylosing spondylitis blood, a motif of eight highly homologous TCR beta variants appeared characteristic.

Input material: blood, either unsorted or a sorted T cell fraction (not recorded which). The receptors were gathered from a male donor with ankylosing spondylitis.

This clonotype occurred a few times. The chain is built from TRBV5-1 and TRBJ1-1; tentatively, D is TRBD1 (6 bases). Trimming cost V 7 bases and J 3 bases, with 22 bases left between them. Germline CDR1 SGHRS, CDR2 YFSETQ. The length of the CDR3 is 16 residues. CDR3 DNA sequence: TGCGCCAGCCATCCACTAGCAGGGGCAGAGGACACTGAAGCTTTCTTT. This sequence encodes CASHPLAGAEDTEAFF.

This chain connects TRBV5-6 to TRBJ2-7; 7 bases align to TRBD2. The length of the CDR3 is 16 residues. Germline values: CDR1 SGHDT, CDR2 YYEEEE. Trimming took 4 bases from V and 2 from J; bases not matched to a gene: 12. DNA of the CDR3: TGTGCCAGCAGCCCATCTGTCGGACTAGGAACCTACGAGCAGTACTTC. It yields the protein CASSPSVGLGTYEQYF.

This clonotype turned up a few times. This chain connects TRBV20-1 to TRBJ1-5; tentatively, D is TRBD1 (5 bases). In germline, CDR1 is DFQATT, CDR2 SNEGSKA (reference sequence). The ends were cut back, 3 bases at V and 4 bases at J, with 16 bases in the middle. The CDR3 spans 15 residues. DNA of the CDR3: TGCAGTGCTAGTACCCGGCACTGGGGGAATCAGCCCCAGCATTTT. It codes for CSASTRHWGNQPQHF.

This clonotype was observed a single time. The J gene is TRBJ2-5, the V gene TRBV30; weak D call: TRBD2 (6 bases). Looked up from germline, CDR1 is GTSNPN and CDR2 is SVGIG (reference sequence). The length of the CDR3 is 15 residues. V was cut by 1 base and J by 0 bases, with 12 bases left in between. This CDR3 is CAWSGAAGYQETQYF. In DNA form, the CDR3 reads TGTGCCTGGAGTGGAGCTGCGGGGTACCAAGAGACCCAGTACTTC.

This chain uses TRBV2 with TRBJ1-3; D not certain. V was clipped by 2 bases and J by 9 bases, with 8 bases between them. The germline V gene encodes CDR1 SNHLY and CDR2 FYNNEI. The CDR3 runs to 12 residues. The CDR3: CASSEYRGTIYF. CDR3 nucleotides: TGTGCCAGCAGTGAATACCGTGGCACCATATATTTT.